This T cell receptor beta chain derives from a study of CD8+CD57+ T cells in acquired aplastic anemia. Study background: The mean DNA yield obtained from sorted CD4+ and CD8+ cells came to about 3.2 ug.

As concerns this clonotype: Its antigen remains unknown.

Both TCR beta VDJ combination and CDR3 sequence profiling were carried out. Genomic DNA was the template for this profiling. Each CDR3 protein gets one entry after TCRdb re-called the reads with MiXCR. The top ten clones hold under 3% of a sample with 180,000 or so distinct CDR3 sequences, roughly half of them seen once. Study findings and constraints: The CD8+ Simpson's diversity of patients and controls was not significantly different.

CDR1 and CDR2 (germline): MNHEY, SVGEGT. The V segment lost 2 bases and the J segment 6 bases; nucleotides outside the gene matches: 18. The CDR3 is made up of 21 amino acids. Sample: sorted CD4+, CD8+, or CD8+CD57+ T cells (not recorded which) from PBMCs. This TCR was recovered from a human donor in good health. This rearrangement joins TRBV6-2 or TRBV6-3 to TRBJ2-1; TRBD2 aligns across 14 bases. The CDR3 here is CASSYPTGTSGSPSVSNEQFF. DNA of the CDR3: TGTGCCAGCAGTTACCCAACCGGGACTAGCGGGAGTCCGTCGGTATCCAATGAGCAGTTCTTC.